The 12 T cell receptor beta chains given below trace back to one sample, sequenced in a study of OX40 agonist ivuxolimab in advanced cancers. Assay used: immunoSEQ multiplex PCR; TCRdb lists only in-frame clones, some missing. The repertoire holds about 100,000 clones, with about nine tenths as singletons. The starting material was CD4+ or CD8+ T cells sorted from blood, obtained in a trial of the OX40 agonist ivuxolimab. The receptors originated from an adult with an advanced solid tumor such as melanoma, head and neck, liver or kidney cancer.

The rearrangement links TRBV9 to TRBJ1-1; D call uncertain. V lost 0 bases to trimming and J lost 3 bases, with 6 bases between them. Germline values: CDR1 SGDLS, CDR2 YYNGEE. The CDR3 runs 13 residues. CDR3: CASSVGHHTEAFF. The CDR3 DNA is TGTGCCAGCAGCGTAGGACACCACACTGAAGCTTTCTTT.

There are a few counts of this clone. CDR3 sequence (DNA): TGTGCCAGTAGTATAGACACAGACACCTACGAGCAGTACTTC. It is translated as CASSIDTDTYEQYF. The chain recombines TRBV19 with TRBJ2-7; D gene unclear. This CDR3 has 14 amino acids. Trimming cost V 0 bases and J 2 bases, with 8 bases left between them. Germline-derived CDR1 and CDR2 are LNHDA and SQIVND (reference sequence).

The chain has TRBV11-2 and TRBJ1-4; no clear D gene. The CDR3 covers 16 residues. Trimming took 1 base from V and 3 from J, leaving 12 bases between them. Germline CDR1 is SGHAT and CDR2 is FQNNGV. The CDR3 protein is CASSLGVARANEKLFF. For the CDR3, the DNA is TGTGCCAGCAGCTTAGGGGTGGCGCGGGCTAATGAAAAACTGTTTTTT.

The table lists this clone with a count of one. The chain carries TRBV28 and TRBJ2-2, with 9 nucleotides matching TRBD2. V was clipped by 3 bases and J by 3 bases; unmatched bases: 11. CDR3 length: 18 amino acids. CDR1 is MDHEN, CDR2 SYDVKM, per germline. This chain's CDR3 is CASSFTLAGWGDTGELFF. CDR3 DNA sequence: TGTGCCAGCAGTTTTACGCTAGCGGGATGGGGGGACACCGGGGAGCTGTTTTTT. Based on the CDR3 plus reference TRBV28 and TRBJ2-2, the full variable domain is DVKVTQSSRYLVKRTGEKVFLECVQDMDHENMFWYRQDPGLGLRLIYFSYDVKMKEKGDIPEGYSVSREKKERFSLILESASTNQTSMYLCASSFTLAGWGDTGELFFGEGSRLTVL.

CDR3 region: CASSQSVTPTDEQFF. The CDR3 bases are TGCGCCAGCAGTCAATCGGTGACCCCAACCGATGAGCAGTTCTTC. V and J are TRBV23-1 and TRBJ2-1, with D unresolved. Being an ORF, TRBV23-1 has a function that is uncertain. V was shortened by 0 bases and J by 8 bases, with 14 bases between the two germline ends. There are 15 residues in the CDR3.

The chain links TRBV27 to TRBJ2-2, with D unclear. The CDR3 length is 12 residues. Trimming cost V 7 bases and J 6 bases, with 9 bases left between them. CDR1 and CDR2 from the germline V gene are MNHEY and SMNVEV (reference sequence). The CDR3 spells CASKPRAGELFF. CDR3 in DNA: TGTGCCAGCAAACCAAGGGCCGGGGAGCTGTTTTTT.

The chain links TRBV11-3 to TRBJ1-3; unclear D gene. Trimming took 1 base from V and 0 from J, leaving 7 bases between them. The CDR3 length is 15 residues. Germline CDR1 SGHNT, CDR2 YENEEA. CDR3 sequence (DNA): TGTGCCAGCAGCTTAGTGGCGCACTCTGGAAACACCATATATTTT. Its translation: CASSLVAHSGNTIYF.

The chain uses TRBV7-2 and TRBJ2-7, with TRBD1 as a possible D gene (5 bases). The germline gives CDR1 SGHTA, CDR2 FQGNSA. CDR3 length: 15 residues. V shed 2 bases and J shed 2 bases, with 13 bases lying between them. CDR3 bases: TGTGCCAGCAGCTTACGTCCCAGGGCCCCCTACGAGCAGTACTTC. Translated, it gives CASSLRPRAPYEQYF. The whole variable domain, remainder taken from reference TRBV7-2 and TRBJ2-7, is GAGVSQSPSNKVTEKGKDVELRCDPISGHTALYWYRQSLGQGLEFLIYFQGNSAPDKSGLPSDRFSAERTGGSVSTLTIQRTQQEDSAVYLCASSLRPRAPYEQYFGPGTRLTVT.

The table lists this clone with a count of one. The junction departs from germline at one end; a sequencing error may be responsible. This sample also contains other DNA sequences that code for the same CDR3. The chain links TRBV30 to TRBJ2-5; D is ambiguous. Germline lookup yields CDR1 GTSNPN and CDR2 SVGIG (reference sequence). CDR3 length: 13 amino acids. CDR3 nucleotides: TGCGCCTGGAGTGGCCAGGTAGAAGAGACCCAGTACTTC. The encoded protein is CAWSGQVEETQYF.

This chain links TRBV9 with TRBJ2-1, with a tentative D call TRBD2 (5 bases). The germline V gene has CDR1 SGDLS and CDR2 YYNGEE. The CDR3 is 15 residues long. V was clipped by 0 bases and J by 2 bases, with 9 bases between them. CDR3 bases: TGTGCCAGCAGCGTAGCGGGAAGGACCTACAATGAGCAGTTCTTC. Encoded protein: CASSVAGRTYNEQFF. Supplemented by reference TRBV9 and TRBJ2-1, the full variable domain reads DSGVTQTPKHLITATGQRVTLRCSPRSGDLSVYWYQQSLDQGLQFLIQYYNGEERAKGNILERFSAQQFPDLHSELNLSSLELGDSALYFCASSVAGRTYNEQFFGPGTRLTVL.

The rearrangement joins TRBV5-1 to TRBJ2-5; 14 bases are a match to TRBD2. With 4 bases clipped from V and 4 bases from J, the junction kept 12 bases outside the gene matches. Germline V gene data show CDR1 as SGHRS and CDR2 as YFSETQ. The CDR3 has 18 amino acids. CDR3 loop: CASSIGLAGGSVAETQYF. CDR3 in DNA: TGCGCCAGCAGCATCGGACTAGCGGGAGGATCGGTGGCAGAGACCCAGTACTTC.

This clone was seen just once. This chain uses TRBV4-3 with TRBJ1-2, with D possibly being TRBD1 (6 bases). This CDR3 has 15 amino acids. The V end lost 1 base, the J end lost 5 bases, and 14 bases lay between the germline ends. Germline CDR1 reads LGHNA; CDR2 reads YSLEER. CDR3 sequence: CASSQGTEMGYGYTF. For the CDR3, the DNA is TGCGCCAGCAGCCAAGGGACAGAGATGGGATATGGCTACACCTTC.